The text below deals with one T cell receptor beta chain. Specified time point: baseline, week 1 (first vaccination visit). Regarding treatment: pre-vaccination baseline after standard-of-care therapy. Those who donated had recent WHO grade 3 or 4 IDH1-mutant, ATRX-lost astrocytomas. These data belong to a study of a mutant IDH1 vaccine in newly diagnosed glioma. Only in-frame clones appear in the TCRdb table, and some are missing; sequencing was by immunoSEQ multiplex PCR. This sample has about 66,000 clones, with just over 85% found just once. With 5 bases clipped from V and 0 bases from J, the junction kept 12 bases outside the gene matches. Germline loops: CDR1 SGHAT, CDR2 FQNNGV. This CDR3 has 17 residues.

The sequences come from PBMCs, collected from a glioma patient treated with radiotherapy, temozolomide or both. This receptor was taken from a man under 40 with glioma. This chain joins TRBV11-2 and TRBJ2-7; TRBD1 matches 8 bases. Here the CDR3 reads CASSLGTGGRISYEQYF. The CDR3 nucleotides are TGTGCCAGCAGCCTAGGGACAGGAGGACGAATCTCCTACGAGCAGTACTTC. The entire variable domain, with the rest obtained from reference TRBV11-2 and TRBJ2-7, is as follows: EAGVAQSPRYKIIEKRQSVAFWCNPISGHATLYWYQQILGQGPKLLIQFQNNGVVDDSQLPKDRFSAERLKGVDSTLKIQPAKLEDSAVYLCASSLGTGGRISYEQYFGPGTRLTVT.